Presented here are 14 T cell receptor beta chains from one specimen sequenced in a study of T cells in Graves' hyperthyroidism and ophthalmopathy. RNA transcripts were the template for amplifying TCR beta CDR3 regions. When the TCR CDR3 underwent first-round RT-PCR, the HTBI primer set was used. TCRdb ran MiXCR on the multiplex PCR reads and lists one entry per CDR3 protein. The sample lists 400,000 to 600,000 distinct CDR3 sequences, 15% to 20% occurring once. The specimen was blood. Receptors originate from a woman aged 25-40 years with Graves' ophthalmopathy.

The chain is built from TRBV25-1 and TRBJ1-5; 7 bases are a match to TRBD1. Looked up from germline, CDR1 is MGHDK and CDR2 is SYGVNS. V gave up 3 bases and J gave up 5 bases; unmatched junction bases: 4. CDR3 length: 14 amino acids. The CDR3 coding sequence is TGTGCCAGCAGTGATGTACAGGGGTATCAGCCCCAGCATTTT. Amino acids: CASSDVQGYQPQHF.

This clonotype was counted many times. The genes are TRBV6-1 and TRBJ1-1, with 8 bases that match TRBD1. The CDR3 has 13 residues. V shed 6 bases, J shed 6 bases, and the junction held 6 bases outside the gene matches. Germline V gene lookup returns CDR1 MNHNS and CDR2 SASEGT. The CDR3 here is CASRALQGAEAFF. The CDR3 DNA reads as TGTGCCAGCAGGGCGCTACAGGGGGCTGAAGCTTTCTTT.

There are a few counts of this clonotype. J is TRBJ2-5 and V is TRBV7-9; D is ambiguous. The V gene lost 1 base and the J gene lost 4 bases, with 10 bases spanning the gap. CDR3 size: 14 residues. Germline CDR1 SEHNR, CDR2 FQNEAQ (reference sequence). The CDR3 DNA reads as TGTGCCAGCAGCTTAGTTGGGATTCGAGAGACCCAGTACTTC. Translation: CASSLVGIRETQYF. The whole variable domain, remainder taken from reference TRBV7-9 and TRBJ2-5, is DTGVSQNPRHKITKRGQNVTFRCDPISEHNRLYWYRQTLGQGPEFLTYFQNEAQLEKSRLLSDRFSAERPKGSFSTLEIQRTEQGDSAMYLCASSLVGIRETQYFGPGTRLLVL.

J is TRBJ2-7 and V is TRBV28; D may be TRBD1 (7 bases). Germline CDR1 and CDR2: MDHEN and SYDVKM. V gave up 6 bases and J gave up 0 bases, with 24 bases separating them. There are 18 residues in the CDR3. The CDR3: CASSAGISQGSGSYEQYF. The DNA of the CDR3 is TGTGCCAGCAGCGCGGGAATATCACAGGGGAGCGGCTCCTACGAGCAGTACTTC.

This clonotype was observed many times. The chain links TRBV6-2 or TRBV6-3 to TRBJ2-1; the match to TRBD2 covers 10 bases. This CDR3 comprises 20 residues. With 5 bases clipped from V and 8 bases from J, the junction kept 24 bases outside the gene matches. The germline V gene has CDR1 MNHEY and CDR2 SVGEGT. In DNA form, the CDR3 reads TGTGCCAGCAGTCCCCGGGACAGCAGATTACTAGCGGGGTCGCAGGATGAGCAGTTCTTC. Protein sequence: CASSPRDSRLLAGSQDEQFF.

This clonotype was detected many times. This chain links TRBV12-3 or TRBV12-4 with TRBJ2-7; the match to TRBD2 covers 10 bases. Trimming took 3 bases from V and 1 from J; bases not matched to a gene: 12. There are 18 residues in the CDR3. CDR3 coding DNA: TGTGCCAGCAGTTTGGTCGTAGCGGGAGGTCGGGTTTCCTACGAGCAGTACTTC. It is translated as CASSLVVAGGRVSYEQYF.

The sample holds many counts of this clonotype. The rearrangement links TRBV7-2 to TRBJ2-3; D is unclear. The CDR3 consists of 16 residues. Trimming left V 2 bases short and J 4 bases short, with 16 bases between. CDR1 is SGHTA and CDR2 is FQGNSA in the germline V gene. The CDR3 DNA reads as TGTGCCAGCAGCTTAATCGCCCTCTCCAGTTCAGATACGCAGTATTTT. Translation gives CASSLIALSSSDTQYF.

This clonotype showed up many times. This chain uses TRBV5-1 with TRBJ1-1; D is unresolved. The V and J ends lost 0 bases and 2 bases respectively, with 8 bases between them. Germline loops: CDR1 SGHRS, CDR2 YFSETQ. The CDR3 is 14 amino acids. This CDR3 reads CASSLVWANTEAFF. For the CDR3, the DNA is TGCGCCAGCAGCTTGGTTTGGGCAAACACTGAAGCTTTCTTT.

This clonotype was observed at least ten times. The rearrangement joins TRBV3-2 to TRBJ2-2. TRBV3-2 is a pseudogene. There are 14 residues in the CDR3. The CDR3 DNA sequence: TGTGCCAGCAGCCAATCAGGACGGTGCGGGGAGCTGTTTTTT. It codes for CASSQSGRCGELFF.

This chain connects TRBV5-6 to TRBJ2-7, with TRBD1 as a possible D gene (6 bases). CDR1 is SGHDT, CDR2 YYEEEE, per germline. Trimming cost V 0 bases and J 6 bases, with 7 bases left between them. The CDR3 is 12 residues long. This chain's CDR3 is CASSLAGAEQYF. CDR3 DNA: TGTGCCAGCAGCTTGGCAGGGGCCGAGCAGTACTTC.

The CDR3 bases are TGTGCCAGCAGCCGAGAACGGGGGAACACTGAAGCTTTCTTT. As protein: CASSRERGNTEAFF. This chain links TRBV13 with TRBJ1-1; D gene uncertain. The CDR3 spans 14 residues. V shed 5 bases and J shed 1 base, with 11 bases lying between them. Looked up from germline, CDR1 is PRHDT and CDR2 is FYEKMQ (reference sequence).

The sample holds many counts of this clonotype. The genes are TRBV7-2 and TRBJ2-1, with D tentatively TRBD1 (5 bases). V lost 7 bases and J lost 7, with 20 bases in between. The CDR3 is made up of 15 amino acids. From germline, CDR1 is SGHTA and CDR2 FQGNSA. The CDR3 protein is CASTLGQGSLNEQFF. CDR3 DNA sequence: TGTGCCAGCACCCTAGGGCAGGGTAGTTTGAATGAGCAGTTCTTC.

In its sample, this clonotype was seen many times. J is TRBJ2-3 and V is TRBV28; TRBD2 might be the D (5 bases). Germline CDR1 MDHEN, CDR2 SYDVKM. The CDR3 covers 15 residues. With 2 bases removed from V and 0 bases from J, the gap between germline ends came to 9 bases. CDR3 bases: TGTGCCAGCAGTTTAGGTAGCGCGAGCACAGATACGCAGTATTTT. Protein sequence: CASSLGSASTDTQYF.

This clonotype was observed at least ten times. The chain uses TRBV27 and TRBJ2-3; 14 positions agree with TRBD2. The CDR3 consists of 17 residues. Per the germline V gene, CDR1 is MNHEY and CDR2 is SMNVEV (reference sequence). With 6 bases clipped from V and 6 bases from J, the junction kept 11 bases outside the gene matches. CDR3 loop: CASSKIGTSGSKDTQYF. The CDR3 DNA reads TGTGCCAGCAGCAAAATTGGGACTAGCGGGAGTAAGGATACGCAGTATTTT.